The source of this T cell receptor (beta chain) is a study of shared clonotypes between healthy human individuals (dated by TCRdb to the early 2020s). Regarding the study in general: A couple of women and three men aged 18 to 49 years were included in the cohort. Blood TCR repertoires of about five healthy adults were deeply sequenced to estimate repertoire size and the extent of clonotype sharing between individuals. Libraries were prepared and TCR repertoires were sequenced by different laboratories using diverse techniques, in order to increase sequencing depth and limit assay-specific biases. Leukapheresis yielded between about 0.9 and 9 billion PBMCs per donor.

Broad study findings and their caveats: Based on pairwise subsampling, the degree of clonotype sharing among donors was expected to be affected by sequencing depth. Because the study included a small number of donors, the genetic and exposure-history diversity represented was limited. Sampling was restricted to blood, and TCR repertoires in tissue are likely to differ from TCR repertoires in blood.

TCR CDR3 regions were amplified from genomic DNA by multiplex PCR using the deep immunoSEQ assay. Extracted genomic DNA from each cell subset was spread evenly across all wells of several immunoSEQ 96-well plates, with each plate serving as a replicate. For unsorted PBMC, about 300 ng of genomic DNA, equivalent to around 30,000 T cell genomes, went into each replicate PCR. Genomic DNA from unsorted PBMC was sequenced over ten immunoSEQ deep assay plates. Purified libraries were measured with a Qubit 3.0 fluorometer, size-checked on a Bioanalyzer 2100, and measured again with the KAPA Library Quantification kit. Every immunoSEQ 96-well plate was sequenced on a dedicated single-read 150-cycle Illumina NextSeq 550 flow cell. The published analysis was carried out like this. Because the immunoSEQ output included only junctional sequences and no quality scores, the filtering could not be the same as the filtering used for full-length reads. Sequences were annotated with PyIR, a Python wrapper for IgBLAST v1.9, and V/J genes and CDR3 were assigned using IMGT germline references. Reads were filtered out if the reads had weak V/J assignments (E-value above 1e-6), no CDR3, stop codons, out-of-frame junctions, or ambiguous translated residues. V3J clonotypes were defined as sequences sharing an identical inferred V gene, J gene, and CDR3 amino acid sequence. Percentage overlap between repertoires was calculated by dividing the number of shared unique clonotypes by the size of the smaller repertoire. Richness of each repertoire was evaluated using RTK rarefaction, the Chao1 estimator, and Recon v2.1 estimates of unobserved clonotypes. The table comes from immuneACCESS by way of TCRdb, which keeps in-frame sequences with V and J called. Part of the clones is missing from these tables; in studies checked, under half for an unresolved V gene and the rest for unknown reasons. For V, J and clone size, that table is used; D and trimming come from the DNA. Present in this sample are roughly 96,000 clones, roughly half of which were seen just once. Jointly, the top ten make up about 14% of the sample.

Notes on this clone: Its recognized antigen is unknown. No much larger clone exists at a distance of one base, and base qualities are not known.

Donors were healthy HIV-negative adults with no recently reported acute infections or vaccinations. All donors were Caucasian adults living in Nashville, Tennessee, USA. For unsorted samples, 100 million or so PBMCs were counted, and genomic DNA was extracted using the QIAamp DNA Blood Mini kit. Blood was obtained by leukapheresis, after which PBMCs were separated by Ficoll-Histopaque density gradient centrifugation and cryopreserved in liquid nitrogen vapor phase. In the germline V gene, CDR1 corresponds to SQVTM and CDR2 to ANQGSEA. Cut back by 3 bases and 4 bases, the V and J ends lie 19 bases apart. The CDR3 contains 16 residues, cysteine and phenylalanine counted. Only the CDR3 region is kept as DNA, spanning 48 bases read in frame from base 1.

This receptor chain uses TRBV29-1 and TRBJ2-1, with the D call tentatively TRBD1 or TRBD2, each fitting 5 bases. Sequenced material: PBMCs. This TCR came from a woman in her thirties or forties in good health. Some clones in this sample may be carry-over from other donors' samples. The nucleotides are TGCAGCGTTGAGGGTTGGGGTAAGGGGAGTTACAATGAGCAGTTCTTC. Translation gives CSVEGWGKGSYNEQFF.